This T cell receptor (beta chain) comes out of a study of blood T cell repertoires in COVID-19. Background on the study: The United States, Italy and Spain were the sources of the acute and convalescent COVID-19 samples. T cells, B-cell-depleted T cells, or PBMCs supplied cDNA or gDNA.

Produced via immunoSEQ multiplex PCR; TCRdb's table is partial and in-frame only. Of around 130,000 clones in the sample, around 85% are singletons; the top ten hold around 4.1%. This CDR3 comprises 16 residues. This sequence joins TRBV21-1 and TRBJ2-5; the tabulated D call, TRBD2, remains unverified against the DNA. TRBV21-1 has pseudogene status. The TCR was taken from a human donor in a cohort sampled during active COVID-19. Input material: peripheral blood. CDR3 DNA: TGTGCCAGCAGCAAAGAAGCTGGGGGGAGCCAAGAGACCCAGTACTTC. This encodes CASSKEAGGSQETQYF.